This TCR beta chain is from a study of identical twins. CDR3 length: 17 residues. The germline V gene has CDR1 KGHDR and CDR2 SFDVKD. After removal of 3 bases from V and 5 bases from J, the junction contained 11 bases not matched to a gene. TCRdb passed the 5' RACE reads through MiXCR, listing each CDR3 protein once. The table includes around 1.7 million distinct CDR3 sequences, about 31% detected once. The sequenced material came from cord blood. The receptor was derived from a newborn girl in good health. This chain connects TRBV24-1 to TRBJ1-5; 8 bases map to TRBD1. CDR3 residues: CATSDLAGTGGYQPQHF. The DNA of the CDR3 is TGTGCCACCAGTGATCTTGCCGGGACAGGTGGATATCAGCCCCAGCATTTT.